This is a list of T cell receptor beta chains from one sample in a study of shared clonotypes between healthy human individuals. Some clones are missing from TCRdb's copy, which holds only in-frame ones; the method was immunoSEQ multiplex PCR. This table holds about 2.3 million clones, about 90% found once. The sequenced sample consisted of naive CD4+ T cells from PBMCs. The receptors originated from a man between 18 and 35 years old in good health. Some clones in this sample may be carry-over from other donors' samples. CDR3s include the opening cysteine and the closing phenylalanine or tryptophan. The D gene is left open where the match is weak. Rows give clone size only sometimes, using once, few, many, or a class for an expanded clone.

d_call	v_call	j_call	clone_size	cdr3_aa	cdr3_nt
TRBD1	TRBV7-9	TRBJ2-7	.	CAFPRGRTDLRQDEQYF	TGTGCCTTCCCTAGGGGGCGGACAGACCTAAGGCAAGACGAGCAGTACTTC
.	TRBV4-1	TRBJ2-5	.	CASSQVGAAQETQYF	TGCGCCAGCAGCCAAGTGGGGGCGGCTCAAGAGACCCAGTACTTC
.	TRBV5-1	TRBJ1-4	.	CASSLGRQRQEGKLFF	TGCGCCAGCAGCTTGGGGCGCCAACGACAGGAGGGAAAACTGTTTTTT
.	TRBV6-1	TRBJ1-1	.	CASREAVNTEAFF	TGTGCCAGCAGAGAGGCAGTGAACACTGAAGCTTTCTTT
.	TRBV2	TRBJ2-7	.	CASKSQVHYEQYF	TGTGCCAGCAAAAGCCAGGTCCACTACGAGCAGTACTTC
.	TRBV19	TRBJ1-1	.	CASRRTGHGNTEAFF	TGTGCCAGTCGACGGACTGGCCACGGGAACACTGAAGCTTTCTTT
.	TRBV4-3	TRBJ2-1	once	CASSRFPPRAWDNEQFF	TGCGCCAGCAGCCGTTTTCCCCCCCGAGCTTGGGACAATGAGCAGTTCTTC
.	TRBV5-1	TRBJ2-1	.	CASSLVGRSDNEQFF	TGCGCCAGCAGCTTAGTAGGGAGGTCGGACAATGAGCAGTTCTTC
TRBD2	TRBV28	TRBJ2-3	.	CASSPTSGKLNTQYF	TGTGCCAGCAGCCCGACTAGCGGTAAATTGAATACGCAGTATTTT
.	TRBV28	TRBJ1-5	few	CASSLDSSYQPQHF	TGTGCCAGCAGTTTGGACAGTTCATATCAGCCCCAGCATTTT
.	TRBV7-3	TRBJ2-5	.	CASSLGGDRETQYF	TGTGCCAGCAGCTTAGGCGGCGATCGGGAGACCCAGTACTTC
.	TRBV27	TRBJ2-2	.	CASSQTGPKGLFF	TGTGCCAGCAGCCAAACCGGCCCCAAGGGGCTGTTTTTT
.	TRBV27	TRBJ2-5	.	CASSLRRGAKTQYF	TGTGCCAGCAGCTTACGTCGAGGGGCGAAGACCCAGTACTTC
TRBD2	TRBV5-4	TRBJ2-3	.	CASSLRSGRAGDTQYF	TGTGCCAGCAGCTTGCGGAGCGGGAGGGCCGGAGATACGCAGTATTTT
.	TRBV27	TRBJ2-5	.	CASRRTLGRTQETQYF	TGTGCCAGCAGGCGCACCTTGGGACGGACCCAAGAGACCCAGTACTTC
.	TRBV5-1	TRBJ2-3	.	CASSLALRGATDTQYF	TGCGCCAGCAGCTTGGCCCTACGCGGGGCCACAGATACGCAGTATTTT
.	TRBV4-3	TRBJ2-2	.	CASSGNWNTGELFF	TGCGCCAGCAGCGGAAATTGGAACACCGGGGAGCTGTTTTTT
.	TRBV19	TRBJ1-1	few	CASRPEWAMNTEAFF	TGTGCCAGTAGGCCAGAGTGGGCCATGAACACTGAAGCTTTCTTT
TRBD2	TRBV28	TRBJ2-3	once	CASSGGGAAPSTDTQYF	TGTGCCAGCAGTGGGGGGGGAGCGGCCCCTTCCACAGATACGCAGTATTTT
.	TRBV28	TRBJ2-5	.	CASSFDNQETQYF	TGTGCCAGCAGTTTTGATAACCAAGAGACCCAGTACTTC
.	TRBV4-1	TRBJ1-3	.	CASSSWAIGGNTIYF	TGCGCCAGCAGCTCTTGGGCCATCGGTGGAAACACCATATATTTT
.	TRBV2	TRBJ2-7	.	CASTRLGALGGEQYF	TGTGCCAGCACCCGGTTAGGCGCCCTCGGGGGCGAGCAGTACTTC
.	TRBV12-2	TRBJ1-1	few	CASRLGERRDSNTEAFF	TGTGCAAGTCGCCTCGGGGAACGTAGGGATTCGAACACTGAAGCTTTCTTT
.	TRBV4-2	TRBJ2-3	.	CASSHGTSTDTQYF	TGTGCCAGCAGCCATGGGACTAGCACAGATACGCAGTATTTT
TRBD1	TRBV30	TRBJ2-1	.	CAWREQGARSEQFF	TGTGCCTGGAGGGAACAGGGGGCTAGGAGTGAGCAGTTCTTC
.	TRBV5-1	TRBJ1-5	.	CASSPSSVVRQPQHF	TGCGCCAGCAGCCCTTCGTCGGTTGTGAGGCAGCCCCAGCATTTT